This T cell receptor (beta chain) was identified during a study of brain T cells in children with intractable seizures. Study outcomes and limitations: Patients' HCMV serostatus was unknown; virus specificity rests on CDR3 similarity alone. Pre-surgery blood may have been undersampled, hiding some clones.

Trimming removed 2 bases from V and 5 bases from J, with 12 bases in between. Germline V gives CDR1 SQVTM, CDR2 ANQGSEA. The CDR3 is 13 amino acids. The sequenced cases were selected for having the highest brain T cell transcript signatures. At least one anti-epileptic drug was given before surgery. The table came from immunoSEQ multiplex PCR; TCRdb's copy has only in-frame clones and leaves some out. The sample shows around 80,000 clones, more than 75% of them seen only once. In regard to this clone: The antigen is not known.

This specimen consisted of peripheral blood, obtained at surgery. This chain connects TRBV29-1 to TRBJ2-5; weak D call: TRBD2 (5 bases). The receptor was isolated from a girl aged 2-10 years with Rasmussen encephalitis and intractable seizures. DNA of the CDR3: TGCAGCGTTGAACTTGGGGAGCTGGAGACCCAGTACTTC. Translating gives CSVELGELETQYF.